The 25 T cell receptor beta chains reported below all come from one sample, sequenced in a study of blood T cell repertoires in COVID-19. TCRdb keeps only in-frame clones here, not all; method: immunoSEQ multiplex PCR. The profile covers around 170,000 clones, with 83% appearing a single time and roughly 6.6% taken by the ten largest. Source material: peripheral blood. The receptors come from a woman in her thirties or forties with acute or convalescent COVID-19.

To note about this clone: This may be a read error: a much more frequent sequence differs by one nucleotide. Other nucleotide sequences in the sample specify the same CDR3. The CDR3 DNA is TGTGCCAGCAGCTTTTTGCGGGATACGCAGTATTTT. Translating gives CASSFLRDTQYF. The chain carries TRBV7-2 and TRBJ2-3, with D unclear. The germline CDR1 and CDR2 sequences are SGHTA and FQGNSA. This CDR3 region has 12 residues. Between the trimmed V and J ends, which lost 3 bases and 6 bases, there was a span of 7 bases.

The V call is TRBV24-1, the J call TRBJ2-3; TRBD1 agrees at 9 bases. The CDR3 has 17 residues. Germline loops: CDR1 KGHDR, CDR2 SFDVKD. With 4 bases clipped from V and 6 bases from J, the junction kept 13 bases outside the gene matches. The CDR3 coding sequence is TGTGCCACCAGTGAGACTACGGGACAGGGTTTGAGCGATACGCAGTATTTT. This encodes CATSETTGQGLSDTQYF.

This clone was picked up a small number of times. The CDR3 loop reads CASSLGQFSGNTIYF. DNA for the CDR3: TGCGCCAGCAGCTTGGGGCAGTTCTCTGGAAACACCATATATTTT. The chain joins TRBV5-1 to TRBJ1-3; D uncertain. The CDR3 is 15 amino acids. The V end was cut by 0 bases, the J end by 0 bases, with 7 bases between. Germline CDR1 SGHRS, CDR2 YFSETQ. Filled out from reference TRBV5-1 and TRBJ1-3, the complete variable domain reads KAGVTQTPRYLIKTRGQQVTLSCSPISGHRSVSWYQQTPGQGLQFLFEYFSETQRNKGNFPGRFSGRQFSNSRSEMNVSTLELGDSALYLCASSLGQFSGNTIYFGEGSWLTVV.

The gene calls are TRBV3-1 (or the pseudogene TRBV3-2) and TRBJ1-2; D unresolved. The CDR3 is made up of 12 amino acids. Germline CDR1 reads LGHDT; CDR2 reads YNNKEL (reference sequence). The V end lost 1 base, the J end lost 8 bases, and 8 bases lay between the germline ends. CDR3 sequence (DNA): TGTGCCAGCAGCCAAGTCTCCGAGGGCTACACCTTC. Translating gives CASSQVSEGYTF.

J is TRBJ2-5 and V is TRBV24-1; possible D gene TRBD2, 5 bases. CDR1 is KGHDR and CDR2 is SFDVKD in the germline V gene. The CDR3 sequence is 15 residues long. V was pared by 0 bases and J by 3 bases, with 10 bases between. CDR3 residues: CATSDLQAGKETQYF. The CDR3 DNA reads as TGTGCCACCAGTGATTTGCAAGCCGGGAAAGAGACCCAGTACTTC.

This chain links TRBV2 with TRBJ2-3; TRBD2 matches at 11 bases. This CDR3 comprises 15 residues. Unmatched junction bases numbered 4, after V lost 8 bases and J lost 0 bases. Per germline, CDR1 SNHLY and CDR2 FYNNEI. CDR3 coding DNA: TGTGCCAGCCCCAGACTAGCGGGGAGCACAGATACGCAGTATTTT. Residues: CASPRLAGSTDTQYF.

The chain combines TRBV5-1 with TRBJ1-1; no reliable D call. V shed 2 bases and J shed 5 bases, with 10 bases lying between them. CDR3 length equals 13 residues. From germline, CDR1 is SGHRS and CDR2 YFSETQ. CDR3 coding DNA: TGCGCCAGCAGCTTATTTGGGGAGACTGAAGCTTTCTTT. It is translated as CASSLFGETEAFF.

The V gene is TRBV18, the J gene TRBJ2-3; 13 nucleotides align to TRBD2. The germline V gene encodes CDR1 KGHSH and CDR2 LQKENI. With 5 bases clipped from V and 5 bases from J, the junction kept 7 bases outside the gene matches. CDR3 length: 16 amino acids. CDR3: CASSTLAGGPEDTQYF. The CDR3 DNA reads as TGTGCCAGCTCAACACTAGCGGGGGGGCCGGAAGATACGCAGTATTTT. The full variable domain, in which reference TRBV18 and TRBJ2-3 provide the parts outside the CDR3, is NAGVMQNPRHLVRRRGQEARLRCSPMKGHSHVYWYRQLPEEGLKFMVYLQKENIIDESGMPKERFSAEFPKEGPSILRIQQVVRGDSAAYFCASSTLAGGPEDTQYFGPGTRLTVL.

The rearrangement uses TRBV5-8 and TRBJ2-1, with 12 positions matching TRBD2. The CDR3 length is 18 residues. J lost 0 bases, V lost 3 bases, and 7 bases had no gene match. CDR1 is SGHTS and CDR2 is YDEGEE in the germline V gene. The CDR3 DNA is TGTGCCAGCAGCTGGGGACTAGCGGGTCTTAGCTCCTACAATGAGCAGTTCTTC. Its translation is CASSWGLAGLSSYNEQFF.

This clone has only one observation. This chain connects TRBV6-5 to TRBJ2-3; possible D gene TRBD1, 6 bases. The length of the CDR3 is 15 residues. From germline, CDR1 is MNHEY and CDR2 SVGAGI. The germline V and J ends were trimmed by 6 bases and 0 bases, with 13 bases remaining between them. The CDR3 DNA reads TGTGCCAGCAGAGCCGGGACAATTAGCACAGATACGCAGTATTTT. Translation gives CASRAGTISTDTQYF.

This sequence joins TRBV6-5 and TRBJ1-1; 9 nucleotides align to TRBD1. V shed 7 bases, J shed 9 bases, and the junction held 6 bases outside the gene matches. Germline V lookup: CDR1 MNHEY, CDR2 SVGAGI. This CDR3 has 12 amino acids. The CDR3 nucleotides are TGTGCCAGCACTGGACAGGGGAACCAAGCTTTCTTT. Its protein is CASTGQGNQAFF.

The CDR3 DNA is TGTGCCTGGACCTCCACAGGAAACACCATATATTTT. Translating gives CAWTSTGNTIYF. The chain joins TRBV30 to TRBJ1-3; D is unresolved. Germline V gene lookup returns CDR1 GTSNPN and CDR2 SVGIG (reference sequence). V was cut by 4 bases and J by 4 bases, with 8 bases left in between. The CDR3 has 12 residues.

The J gene is TRBJ2-7, the V gene TRBV7-2, with 7 bases aligning to TRBD1. The germline V gene encodes CDR1 SGHTA and CDR2 FQGNSA. This CDR3 is 14 amino acids long. The ends lost 4 bases at V and 9 bases at J; junction bases unmatched: 12. The CDR3 nucleotides are TGTGCCAGCAGCTCGCGACAGGGAATTCATCGGCAGTACTTC. Its protein product is CASSSRQGIHRQYF.

DNA for the CDR3: TGTGCCAGCAGCTCTTTACTCGGGGAGCTGTTTTTT. Encoded protein: CASSSLLGELFF. The chain links TRBV7-9 to TRBJ2-2; no reliable D call. In germline, CDR1 is SEHNR, CDR2 FQNEAQ (reference sequence). This CDR3 is 12 amino acids long. V lost 4 bases, J lost 7 bases, and 7 bases lay in between.

This chain joins TRBV6-5 and TRBJ2-1, with TRBD2 matching 7 bases. The germline gives CDR1 MNHEY, CDR2 SVGAGI. The CDR3 loop spans 16 amino acids. Trimming took 0 bases from V and 3 from J; bases not matched to a gene: 5. The CDR3 coding sequence is TGTGCCAGCAGTTACTCGGGAACGGGAGGCTACAATGAGCAGTTCTTC. Amino acid sequence: CASSYSGTGGYNEQFF.

The V and J genes are TRBV5-4 and TRBJ2-1; 8 nucleotides line up with TRBD2. The V gene's germline CDR1 is SGHNT and CDR2 YYREEE (reference sequence). With V trimmed by 4 bases and J by 8 bases, 14 bases remained unmatched. The CDR3 loop spans 16 amino acids. CDR3 sequence (DNA): TGTGCCAGCAGCACGCGAACCGGGAGGGGTAACGATGAGCAGTTCTTC. Amino acid sequence: CASSTRTGRGNDEQFF.

V and J are TRBV2 and TRBJ1-6; the match to TRBD1 covers 8 bases. Unmatched junction bases numbered 6, after V lost 6 bases and J lost 8 bases. This CDR3 contains 14 residues. Germline lookup yields CDR1 SNHLY and CDR2 FYNNEI. This CDR3 is CASSRDRGYSPLHF. CDR3 sequence (DNA): TGTGCCAGCAGCCGAGACAGGGGCTATTCACCCCTCCACTTT.

V is TRBV6-6 and J is TRBJ2-3; the D gene is possibly TRBD2 (6 bases). The CDR3 runs to 15 residues. The germline V gene encodes CDR1 MNHNY and CDR2 SVGAGI (reference sequence). V gave up 8 bases and J gave up 4 bases, with 19 bases separating them. The CDR3 loop reads CASVPGDVIADTQYF. The CDR3 DNA is TGTGCCAGCGTTCCGGGGGACGTGATTGCAGATACGCAGTATTTT.

This clone is a singleton in its sample. The CDR3 DNA reads as TGCGCCAGCAGCGGCTGGGACAGGGGAAATCAGCCCCAGCATTTT. Protein: CASSGWDRGNQPQHF. The J gene is TRBJ1-5, the V gene TRBV4-1, with 10 nucleotides matching TRBD1. CDR3 size: 15 residues. From germline, CDR1 is MGHRA and CDR2 YSYEKL. The junction had 5 bases not matched to a gene; V was cut back by 5 bases and J by 4 bases.

The sample holds a few counts of this clone. The chain recombines TRBV30 with TRBJ1-2; 7 bases are shared with TRBD1. The trim removed 3 bases at V and 7 bases at J, leaving 2 bases unmatched. The CDR3 totals 11 residues. Germline V gene sequence: CDR1 GTSNPN, CDR2 SVGIG (reference sequence). The CDR3 nucleotides are TGTGCCTGGAGCCAGGGGGTTGGCTACACCTTC. Encoded protein: CAWSQGVGYTF.

In this sample, this clone turned up a few times. The chain combines TRBV2 with TRBJ1-2; TRBD1 agrees at 8 bases. There are 15 residues in the CDR3. In germline, CDR1 is SNHLY, CDR2 FYNNEI. The trim removed 3 bases at V and 5 bases at J, leaving 8 bases unmatched. Here the CDR3 reads CASSDGLGQGYGYTF. As DNA, the CDR3 is TGTGCCAGCAGTGATGGACTCGGACAGGGATATGGCTACACCTTC.

The chain uses TRBV27 and TRBJ1-5; perhaps TRBD1 as D (6 bases). Trimming took 4 bases from V and 0 from J, leaving 16 bases between them. Germline V lookup: CDR1 MNHEY, CDR2 SMNVEV (reference sequence). The CDR3 totals 17 residues. The CDR3 reads CASSSMGAEASNQPQHF. The CDR3 coding sequence is TGTGCCAGCAGTTCGATGGGGGCGGAGGCTAGCAATCAGCCCCAGCATTTT.

The chain links TRBV9 to TRBJ2-2; 7 bases agree with TRBD2. V dropped 0 bases and J dropped 5; count of bases not matched to a gene: 7. This CDR3 has 16 amino acids. In germline, CDR1 is SGDLS, CDR2 YYNGEE. CDR3 nucleotide sequence: TGTGCCAGCAGCGTAGGGATGGGAGCGGGGACCGGGGAGCTGTTTTTT. Its translation: CASSVGMGAGTGELFF.

The chain carries TRBV5-6 and TRBJ2-3; no reliable D call. This CDR3 has 16 amino acids. The germline V gene encodes CDR1 SGHDT and CDR2 YYEEEE. Trimming cost V 2 bases and J 2 bases, with 15 bases left between them. The chain's CDR3 is CASSFTSLRATDTQYF. The CDR3 DNA reads TGTGCCAGCAGCTTCACCTCCCTGCGAGCCACAGATACGCAGTATTTT.

This clone appeared a few times. The gene calls are TRBV6-5 and TRBJ2-5; 10 bases are shared with TRBD2. Germline CDR1 and CDR2: MNHEY and SVGAGI. The CDR3 length is 13 residues. V shed 7 bases and J 5 bases; nucleotides not matched to a gene: 4. CDR3 sequence: CASTLAGLETQYF. As DNA, the CDR3 is TGTGCCAGCACACTAGCGGGATTGGAGACCCAGTACTTC.